These 7 T cell receptor beta chains were sequenced from one sample in a study of vaccination effects on CD4 cells after COVID-19. No antigen is known for these receptors. The protocol was immunoSEQ multiplex PCR, while the TCRdb copy is restricted to in-frame clones and leaves out a portion. The data contain 15,000 or so clones, less than 85% of them singletons. ViraFEST assay sequencing came after antigen-specific CD4+ T cells were expanded with viral peptide pools. Researchers isolated CD4+ T cells once less than twelve days of culture had elapsed. PCR-confirmed SARS-CoV-2 infection occurred in the person between March and December 2020. The vaccine given was either BNT162b2 or mRNA-1273, in two doses. The specimen comprised CD4+ T cells from PBMCs cultured with SARS-CoV-2 spike peptides, sampled after COVID-19 vaccination. The source of these receptors is a human donor who had a prior SARS-CoV-2 infection.

This clone was counted a few times. The chain is built from TRBV4-1 and TRBJ1-6; D is unresolved. V dropped 1 base and J dropped 5 bases, with 12 bases sitting between them. The length of the CDR3 is 16 residues. Germline V lookup: CDR1 MGHRA, CDR2 YSYEKL. The CDR3 reads CASSQVLDVDNSPLHF. CDR3 nucleotides: TGCGCCAGCAGCCAAGTTTTGGACGTTGATAATTCACCCCTCCACTTT.

This chain connects TRBV7-6 to TRBJ2-3, with 7 bases aligning to TRBD2. This CDR3 contains 16 residues. The junction had 5 bases not matched to a gene; V was cut back by 2 bases and J by 0 bases. The germline V gene encodes CDR1 SGHVS and CDR2 FNYEAQ. The CDR3 is CASSLPGLTSTDTQYF. In DNA form, the CDR3 reads TGTGCCAGCAGCTTACCGGGACTAACGAGCACAGATACGCAGTATTTT.

The chain employs TRBV5-1 and TRBJ2-7; no firm D call. V lost 4 bases, J lost 1 base, and 15 bases lay in between. The CDR3 consists of 15 residues. Germline assignment: CDR1 SGHRS and CDR2 YFSETQ. As DNA, the CDR3 is TGCGCCAGCAGCCCCGACGGCAAGGCATCCTACGAGCAGTACTTC. Its translation is CASSPDGKASYEQYF.

The chain recombines TRBV2 with TRBJ1-1; weak D call: TRBD1 (5 bases). The CDR3 runs 14 residues. Trimming took off 5 bases at V and 1 base at J, with 11 bases between the two ends. Germline assignment: CDR1 SNHLY and CDR2 FYNNEI. CDR3 coding DNA: TGTGCCAGCAGTCAGGGACGGGCGAACACTGAAGCTTTCTTT. Translation gives CASSQGRANTEAFF.

The genes are TRBV30 and TRBJ2-3; no reliable D call. The CDR3 spans 13 residues. Trimming left V 0 bases short and J 2 bases short, with 6 bases between. From germline, CDR1 is GTSNPN and CDR2 SVGIG (reference sequence). CDR3 amino acids: CAWSVILTDTQYF. The CDR3 DNA reads TGTGCCTGGAGTGTAATTCTCACAGATACGCAGTATTTT.

The chain employs TRBV28 and TRBJ1-2, with 9 nucleotides matching TRBD1. The CDR3 is 14 amino acids. CDR1 is MDHEN and CDR2 is SYDVKM in the germline V gene. The trim removed 8 bases at V and 2 bases at J, leaving 6 bases unmatched. The DNA of the CDR3 is TGTGCCAGCCAGATACAGGGGGCGAACTATGGCTACACCTTC. This sequence encodes CASQIQGANYGYTF.

This clone was observed a handful of times. The chain links TRBV29-1 to TRBJ1-1; TRBD1 is a possible D gene (6 bases). CDR1 and CDR2 from the germline V gene are SQVTM and ANQGSEA. The V and J ends lost 7 bases and 5 bases respectively, with 17 bases between them. The CDR3 loop spans 13 amino acids. The DNA for the CDR3 is TGCAGCGCCTCGTCAGGGGTAGGGACTGAAGCTTTCTTT. It yields the protein CSASSGVGTEAFF. The full variable domain, its missing parts supplied by reference TRBV29-1 and TRBJ1-1, is SAVISQKPSRDICQRGTSLTIQCQVDSQVTMMFWYRQQPGQSLTLIATANQGSEATYESGFVIDKFPISRPNLTFSTLTVSNMSPEDSSIYLCSASSGVGTEAFFGQGTRLTVV.